This T cell receptor (beta chain) comes out of a study of monozygotic twins with inflammatory bowel disease. Study outcomes and limitations: Twin concordance left repertoire similarity unchanged, with limited power a possible explanation for this lack of difference.

TCRdb reanalyzed the 5' RACE reads, giving one entry per CDR3 protein sequence and no DNA. The sample has approximately 120,000 distinct CDR3 sequences. Germline V gives CDR1 SGHDT, CDR2 YYEEEE. The CDR3 is made up of 14 amino acids. As concerns this clonotype: As yet, its antigen is unknown.

Material: blood. J is TRBJ1-5 and V is TRBV5-6; with no DNA, the TCRdb D assignment of TRBD1 cannot be verified. The receptor comes from a human donor with ulcerative colitis or Crohn's disease, or a healthy co-twin of an affected twin (not recorded which). CDR3: CASSAGQANQPQHF.